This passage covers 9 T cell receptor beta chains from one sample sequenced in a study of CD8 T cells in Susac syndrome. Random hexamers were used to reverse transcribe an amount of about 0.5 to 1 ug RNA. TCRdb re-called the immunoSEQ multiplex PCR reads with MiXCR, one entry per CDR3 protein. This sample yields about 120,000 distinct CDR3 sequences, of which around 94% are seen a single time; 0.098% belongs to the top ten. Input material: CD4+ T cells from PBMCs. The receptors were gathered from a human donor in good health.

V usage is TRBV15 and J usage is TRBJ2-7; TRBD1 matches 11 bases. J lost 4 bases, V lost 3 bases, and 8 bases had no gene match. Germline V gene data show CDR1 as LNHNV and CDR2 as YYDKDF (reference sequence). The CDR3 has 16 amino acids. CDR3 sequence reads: CATSRGQGDSGYEQYF. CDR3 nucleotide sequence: TGTGCCACCAGCAGGGGACAGGGGGATTCGGGGTACGAGCAGTACTTC.

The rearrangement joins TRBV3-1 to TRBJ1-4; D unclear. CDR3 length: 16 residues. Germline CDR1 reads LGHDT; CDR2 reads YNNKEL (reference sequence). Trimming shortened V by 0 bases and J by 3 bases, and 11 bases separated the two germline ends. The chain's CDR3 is CASSQDRSLANEKLFF. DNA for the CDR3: TGTGCCAGCAGCCAAGATCGGAGTCTGGCTAATGAAAAACTGTTTTTT.

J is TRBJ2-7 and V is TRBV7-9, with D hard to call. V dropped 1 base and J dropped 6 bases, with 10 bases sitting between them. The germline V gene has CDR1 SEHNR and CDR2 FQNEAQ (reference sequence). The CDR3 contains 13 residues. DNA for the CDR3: TGTGCCAGCAGCTTAGAGGGTAAATCCGAGCAGTACTTC. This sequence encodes CASSLEGKSEQYF.

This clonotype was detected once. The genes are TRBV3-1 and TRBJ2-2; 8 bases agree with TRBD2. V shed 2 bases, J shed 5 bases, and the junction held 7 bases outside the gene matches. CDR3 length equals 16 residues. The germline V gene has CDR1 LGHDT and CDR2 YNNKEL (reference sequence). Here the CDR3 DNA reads TGTGCCAGCAGCCAACGGACTAGCCCGAGGACCGGGGAGCTGTTTTTT. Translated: CASSQRTSPRTGELFF.

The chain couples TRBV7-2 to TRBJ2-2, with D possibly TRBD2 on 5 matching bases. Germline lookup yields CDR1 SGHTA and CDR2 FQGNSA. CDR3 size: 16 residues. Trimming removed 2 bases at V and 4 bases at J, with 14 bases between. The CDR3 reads CASSLLPGIVTGELFF. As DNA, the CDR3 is TGTGCCAGCAGCTTACTGCCGGGGATCGTCACCGGGGAGCTGTTTTTT.

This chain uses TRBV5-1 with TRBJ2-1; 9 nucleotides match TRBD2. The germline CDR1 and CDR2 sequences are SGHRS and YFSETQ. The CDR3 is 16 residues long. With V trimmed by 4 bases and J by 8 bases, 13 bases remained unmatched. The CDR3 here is CASSVLGAGGPDEQFF. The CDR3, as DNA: TGCGCCAGCAGCGTTCTGGGAGCGGGAGGACCAGATGAGCAGTTCTTC.

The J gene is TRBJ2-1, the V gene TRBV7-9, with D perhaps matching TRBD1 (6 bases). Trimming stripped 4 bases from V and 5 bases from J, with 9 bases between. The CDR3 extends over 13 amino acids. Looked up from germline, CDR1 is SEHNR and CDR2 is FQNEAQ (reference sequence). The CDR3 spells CASSSAGDNEQFF. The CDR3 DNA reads TGTGCCAGCAGCTCTGCAGGGGACAATGAGCAGTTCTTC.

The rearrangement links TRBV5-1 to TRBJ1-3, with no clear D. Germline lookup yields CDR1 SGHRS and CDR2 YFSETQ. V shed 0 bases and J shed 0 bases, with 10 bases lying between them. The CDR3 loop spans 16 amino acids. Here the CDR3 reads CASSLGQESSGNTIYF. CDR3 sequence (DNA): TGCGCCAGCAGCTTGGGGCAGGAAAGCTCTGGAAACACCATATATTTT.

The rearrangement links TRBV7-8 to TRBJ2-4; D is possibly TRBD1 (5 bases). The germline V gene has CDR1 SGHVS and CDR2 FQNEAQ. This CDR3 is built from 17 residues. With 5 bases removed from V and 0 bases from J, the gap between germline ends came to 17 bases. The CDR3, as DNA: TGTGCCAGCAGCGGAAACGACAGAACCCTAGCCAAAAACATTCAGTACTTC. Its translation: CASSGNDRTLAKNIQYF.